This TCR beta chain was recorded in a study of blood T cell repertoires in COVID-19. Study overall: COVID-19 samples from acute and convalescent phases originated in the United States, Italy and Spain.

TCRdb's copy holds only in-frame clones and misses some; the assay was immunoSEQ multiplex PCR. This sample carries 95,000 or so clones, roughly 80% of them seen once, and the ten largest clones take 24%. V lost 6 bases, J lost 8 bases, and 17 bases lay in between. This CDR3 has 15 residues. Germline assignment: CDR1 MNHEY and CDR2 SVGAGI. The TCR comes from a human donor in a cohort sampled during active COVID-19. The sample consisted of peripheral blood. The chain links TRBV6-5 to TRBJ1-6; D is possibly TRBD1 (5 bases). The CDR3 spells CASRRVRGGDSPLHF. As DNA, the CDR3 is TGTGCCAGCAGGAGAGTACGGGGAGGGGATTCACCCCTCCACTTT.